This T cell receptor beta chain comes out of a study of T cell responses to AZD1222 COVID-19 vaccine. Turning to the study itself: Researchers grouped second doses given at about 4 or about 12 weeks into one pool. Study-level findings and limits: When two AZD1222 doses had been given, Spike-specific TCR breadth and depth rose. The donors showed a predominance of white British ancestry and of females, with possible underestimation of clonal diversity. The span of vaccine-associated CD4 TCRs extended across spike, with dominance at 160-218 and 743-854.

Produced via immunoSEQ multiplex PCR; TCRdb's table is partial and in-frame only. The data hold about 160,000 clones, with 80% to 90% observed a single time. As to this clone: Its specificity is not known.

Germline assignment: CDR1 LGHDT and CDR2 YNNKEL (reference sequence). V was shortened by 0 bases and J by 7 bases, with 15 bases between the two germline ends. The CDR3 is 16 amino acids. The starting material was peripheral blood, obtained on day 0 of AZD1222 vaccination. The rearrangement uses TRBV3-1 (or the pseudogene TRBV3-2) and TRBJ2-2; the D gene is possibly TRBD1 (6 bases). This TCR derives from an adult in good health. The CDR3 nucleotides are TGTGCCAGCAGCCAAGATCCTCTAACAGGGAACGGGGAGCTGTTTTTT. Residues: CASSQDPLTGNGELFF.